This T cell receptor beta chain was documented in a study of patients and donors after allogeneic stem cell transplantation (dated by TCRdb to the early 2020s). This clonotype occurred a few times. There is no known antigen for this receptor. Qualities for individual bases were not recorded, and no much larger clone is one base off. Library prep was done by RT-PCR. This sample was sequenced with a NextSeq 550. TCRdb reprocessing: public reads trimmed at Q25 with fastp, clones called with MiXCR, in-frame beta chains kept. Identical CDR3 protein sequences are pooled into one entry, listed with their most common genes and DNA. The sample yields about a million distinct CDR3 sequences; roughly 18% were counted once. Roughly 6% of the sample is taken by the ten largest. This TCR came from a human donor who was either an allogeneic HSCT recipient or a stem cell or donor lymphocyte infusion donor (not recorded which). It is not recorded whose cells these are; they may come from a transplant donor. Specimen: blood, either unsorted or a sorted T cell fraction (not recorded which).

Here the CDR3 is given as CASSYTGGSVGELFF. The DNA sequence follows: TGTGCCAGCAGCTATACAGGGGGCTCGGTCGGGGAGCTGTTTTTT. The chain uses TRBV7-9 and TRBJ2-2, and 9 junctional nucleotides match TRBD1. V loses 4 bases at its end and J loses 7 bases; junction bases beyond the gene matches: 7. CDR1 and CDR2 were assigned from the germline V gene (reference sequence) as SEHNR and FQNEAQ. Including cysteine and phenylalanine, the CDR3 has 15 amino acids. Of all the DNA, just the CDR3 is kept, 45 bases in frame from base 1.